This entry concerns a single T cell receptor beta chain. Its antigen is unidentified. This record belongs to a study of beta chain features in type 1 diabetes. Study results and limitations: Type 1 diabetes patients showed a moderate but significant shortening of TCRB CDR3s in all four CD4+ subsets. PCR might show a preference for shorter templates, equally across patients and controls.

Averaging around 110 mL, one heparinised blood draw came from each individual donor. V was trimmed by 6 bases and J by 0 bases, leaving 9 bases between them. From germline, CDR1 is SQVTM and CDR2 ANQGSEA. This CDR3 comprises 13 residues. The study reverse transcribed the entire isolated RNA, so it sequenced expressed TCRB transcripts. Profiling relied on immunoSEQ multiplex PCR, and the TCRdb table lists in-frame clones only, not all of them. The top ten clones hold 0.08% to 0.1% of a sample with 150,000 to 200,000 clones, roughly 60% of them seen once. The chain links TRBV29-1 to TRBJ1-5, with D unclear. Sequenced material: naive CD4+ T cells from blood. This receptor was taken from a man aged 25-45 years with type 1 diabetes. CDR3 sequence: CSVQTDSNQPQHF. CDR3 coding DNA: TGCAGCGTACAGACCGATAGCAATCAGCCCCAGCATTTT.